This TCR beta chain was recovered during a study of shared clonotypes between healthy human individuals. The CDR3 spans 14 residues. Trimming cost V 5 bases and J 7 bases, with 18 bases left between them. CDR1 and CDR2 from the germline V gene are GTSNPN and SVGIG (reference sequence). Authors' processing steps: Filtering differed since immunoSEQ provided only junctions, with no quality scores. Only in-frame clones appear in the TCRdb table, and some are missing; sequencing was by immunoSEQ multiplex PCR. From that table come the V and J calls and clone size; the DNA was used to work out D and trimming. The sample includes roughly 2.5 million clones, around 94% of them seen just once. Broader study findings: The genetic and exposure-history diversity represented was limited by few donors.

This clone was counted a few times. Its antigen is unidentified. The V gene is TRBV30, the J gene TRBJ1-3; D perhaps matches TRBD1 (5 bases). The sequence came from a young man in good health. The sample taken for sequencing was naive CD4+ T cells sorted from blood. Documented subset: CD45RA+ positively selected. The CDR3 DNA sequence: TGTGCCTGGCAACCATCAGGGCTCGGGAACACCATATATTTT. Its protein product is CAWQPSGLGNTIYF. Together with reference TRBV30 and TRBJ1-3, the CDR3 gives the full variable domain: SQTIHQWPATLVQPVGSPLSLECTVEGTSNPNLYWYRQAAGRGLQLLFYSVGIGQISSEVPQNLSASRPQDRQFILSSKKLLLSDSGFYLCAWQPSGLGNTIYFGEGSWLTVV.